The T cell receptor beta chain under discussion was sequenced for a study of cytomegalovirus exposure and HLA in healthy donors. The V gene's germline CDR1 is KGHSH and CDR2 LQKENI. V was pared by 6 bases and J by 5 bases, with 9 bases of the junction left unmatched. CDR3 length equals 15 residues. The study ran its PCR with 60 Vbeta and 13 Jbeta primers. Repertoires were generated with immunoSEQ multiplex PCR, while TCRdb's copy carries only in-frame clones and drops some. The sample has fewer than 300,000 clones, 70% to 90% seen once; the top ten hold 3.5% to 4%. The specimen sequenced was PBMCs. The chain recombines TRBV18 with TRBJ1-1, with 10 bases fitting TRBD1. The sequence derives from a man aged 40-55 years in good health and CMV-seropositive. The CDR3 is CASSGEGQGFTEAFF. CDR3 bases: TGTGCCAGCTCGGGGGAGGGACAGGGGTTTACTGAAGCTTTCTTT.